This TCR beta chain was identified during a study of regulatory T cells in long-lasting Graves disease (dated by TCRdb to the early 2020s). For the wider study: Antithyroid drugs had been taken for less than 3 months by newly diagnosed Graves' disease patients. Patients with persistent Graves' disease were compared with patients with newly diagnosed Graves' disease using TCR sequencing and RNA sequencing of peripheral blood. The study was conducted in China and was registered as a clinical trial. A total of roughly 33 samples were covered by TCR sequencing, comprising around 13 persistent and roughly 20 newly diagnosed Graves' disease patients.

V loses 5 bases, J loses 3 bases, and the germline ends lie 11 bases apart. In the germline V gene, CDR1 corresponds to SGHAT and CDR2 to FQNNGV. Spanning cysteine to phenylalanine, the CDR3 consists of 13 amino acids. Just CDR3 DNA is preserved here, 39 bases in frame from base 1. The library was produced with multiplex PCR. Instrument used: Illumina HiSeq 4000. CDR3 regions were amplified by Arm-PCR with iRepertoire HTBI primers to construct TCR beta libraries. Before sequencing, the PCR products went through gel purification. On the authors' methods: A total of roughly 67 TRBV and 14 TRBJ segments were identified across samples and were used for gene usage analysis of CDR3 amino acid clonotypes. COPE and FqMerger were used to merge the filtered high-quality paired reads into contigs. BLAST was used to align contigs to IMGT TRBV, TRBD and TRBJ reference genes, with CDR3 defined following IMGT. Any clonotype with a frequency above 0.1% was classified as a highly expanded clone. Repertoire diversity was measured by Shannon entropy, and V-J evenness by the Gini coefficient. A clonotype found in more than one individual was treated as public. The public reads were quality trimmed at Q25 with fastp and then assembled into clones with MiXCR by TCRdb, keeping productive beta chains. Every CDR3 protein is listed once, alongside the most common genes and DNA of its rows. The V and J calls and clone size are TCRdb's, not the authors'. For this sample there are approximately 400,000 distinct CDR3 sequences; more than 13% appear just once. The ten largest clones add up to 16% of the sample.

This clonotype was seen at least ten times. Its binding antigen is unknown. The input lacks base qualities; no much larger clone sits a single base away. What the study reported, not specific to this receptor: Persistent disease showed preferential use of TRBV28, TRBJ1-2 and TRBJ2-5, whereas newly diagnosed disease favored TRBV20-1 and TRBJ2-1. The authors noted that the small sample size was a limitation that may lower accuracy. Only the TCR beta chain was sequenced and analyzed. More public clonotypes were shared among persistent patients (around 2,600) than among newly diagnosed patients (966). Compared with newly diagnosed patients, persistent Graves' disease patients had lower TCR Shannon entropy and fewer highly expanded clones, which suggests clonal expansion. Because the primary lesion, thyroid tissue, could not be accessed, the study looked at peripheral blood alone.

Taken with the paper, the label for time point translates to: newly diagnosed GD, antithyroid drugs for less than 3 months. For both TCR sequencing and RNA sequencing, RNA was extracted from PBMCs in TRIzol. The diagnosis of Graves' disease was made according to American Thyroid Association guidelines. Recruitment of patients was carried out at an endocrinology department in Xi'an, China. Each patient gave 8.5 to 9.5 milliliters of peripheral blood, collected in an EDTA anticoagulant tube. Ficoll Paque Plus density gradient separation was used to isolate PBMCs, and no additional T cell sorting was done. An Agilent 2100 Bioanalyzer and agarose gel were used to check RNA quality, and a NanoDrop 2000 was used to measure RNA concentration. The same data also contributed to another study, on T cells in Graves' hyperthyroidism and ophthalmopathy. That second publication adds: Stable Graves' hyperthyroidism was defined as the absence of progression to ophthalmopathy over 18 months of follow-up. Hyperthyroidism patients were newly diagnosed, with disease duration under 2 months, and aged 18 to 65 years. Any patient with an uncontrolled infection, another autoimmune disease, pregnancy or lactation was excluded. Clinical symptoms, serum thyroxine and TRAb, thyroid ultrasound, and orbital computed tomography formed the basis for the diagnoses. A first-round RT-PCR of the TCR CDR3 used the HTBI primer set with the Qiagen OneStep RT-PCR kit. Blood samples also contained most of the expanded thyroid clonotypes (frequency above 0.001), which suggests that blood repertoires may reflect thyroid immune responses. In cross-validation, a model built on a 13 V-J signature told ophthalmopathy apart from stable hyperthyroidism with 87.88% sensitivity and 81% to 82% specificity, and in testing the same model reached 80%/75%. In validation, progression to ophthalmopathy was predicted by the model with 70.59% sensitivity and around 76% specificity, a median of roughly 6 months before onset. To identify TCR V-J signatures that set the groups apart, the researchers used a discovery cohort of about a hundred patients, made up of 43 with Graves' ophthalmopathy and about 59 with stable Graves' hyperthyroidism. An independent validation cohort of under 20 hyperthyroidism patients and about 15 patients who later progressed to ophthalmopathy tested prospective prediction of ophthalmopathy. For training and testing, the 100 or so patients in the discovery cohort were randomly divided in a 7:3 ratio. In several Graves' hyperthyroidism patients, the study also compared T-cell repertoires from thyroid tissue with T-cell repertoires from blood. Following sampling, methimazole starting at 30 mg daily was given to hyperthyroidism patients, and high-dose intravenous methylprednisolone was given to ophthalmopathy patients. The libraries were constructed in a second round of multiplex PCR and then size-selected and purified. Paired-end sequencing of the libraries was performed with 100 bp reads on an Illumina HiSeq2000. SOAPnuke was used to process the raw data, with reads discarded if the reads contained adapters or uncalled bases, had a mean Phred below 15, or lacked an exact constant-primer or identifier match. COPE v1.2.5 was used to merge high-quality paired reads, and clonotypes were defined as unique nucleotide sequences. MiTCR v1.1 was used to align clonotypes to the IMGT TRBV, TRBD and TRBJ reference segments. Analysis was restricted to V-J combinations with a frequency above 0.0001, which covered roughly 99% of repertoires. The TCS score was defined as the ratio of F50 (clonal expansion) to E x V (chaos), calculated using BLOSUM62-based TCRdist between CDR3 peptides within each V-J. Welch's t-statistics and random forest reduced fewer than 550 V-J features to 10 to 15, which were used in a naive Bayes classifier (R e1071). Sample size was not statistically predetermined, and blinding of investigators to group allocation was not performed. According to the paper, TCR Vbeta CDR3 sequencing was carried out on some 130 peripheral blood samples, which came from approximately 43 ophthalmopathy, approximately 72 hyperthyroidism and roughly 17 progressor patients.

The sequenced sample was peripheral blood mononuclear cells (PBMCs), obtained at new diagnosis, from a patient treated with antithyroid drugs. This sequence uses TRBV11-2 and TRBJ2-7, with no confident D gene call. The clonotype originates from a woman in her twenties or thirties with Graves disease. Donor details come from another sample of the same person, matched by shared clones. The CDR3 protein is CASSPQLGYEQYF. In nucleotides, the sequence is TGTGCCAGCAGCCCCCAATTAGGCTACGAGCAGTACTTC.